This entry lists 8 T cell receptor beta chains sequenced from one sample in a study of tumor and adjacent non-tumor tissue in lung cancer. RNA was extracted from bulk tissue without any cell sorting. Three rounds of nested PCR, following a modified ARM-PCR protocol, produced the TCRbeta library. TCRdb processed the multiplex PCR reads anew with MiXCR; each CDR3 protein has one entry. Here the sample spans around 210,000 distinct CDR3 sequences, 70% to 75% being singletons. The sequencing input was lung tumor tissue. The receptors derive from a man aged 55 to 70 with non-small cell lung cancer.

This chain uses TRBV11-3 with TRBJ1-2; D is unclear. Trimming stripped 6 bases from V and 5 bases from J, with 13 bases between. This CDR3 has 13 residues. Germline lookup yields CDR1 SGHNT and CDR2 YENEEA. CDR3 amino acids: CASRRIGGYGYTF. CDR3 DNA: TGTGCCAGCAGACGAATAGGAGGGTATGGCTACACCTTC.

The J gene is TRBJ2-3, the V gene TRBV4-3; possible D gene TRBD2, 6 bases. This CDR3 spans 13 amino acids. Germline loops: CDR1 LGHNA, CDR2 YSLEER. With 9 bases removed from V and 7 bases from J, the gap between germline ends came to 17 bases. As DNA, the CDR3 is TGCGCCAGGTCCTGGACTACGACAAATACGCAGTATTTT. Its translation is CARSWTTTNTQYF.

On this clonotype: A much larger clone sits a single nucleotide away, making a read error possible. V gene TRBV5-5 combines with J gene TRBJ2-5; 12 bases agree with TRBD2. CDR3 length: 17 residues. Germline CDR1 is SGHKS and CDR2 is YYEKEE (reference sequence). The V segment lost 4 bases and the J segment 2 bases; nucleotides outside the gene matches: 9. This CDR3 is CASSASGGAFRQETQYF. CDR3 DNA: TGTGCCAGCAGCGCTAGCGGGGGGGCCTTTCGGCAAGAGACCCAGTACTTC. The whole variable domain, remainder taken from reference TRBV5-5 and TRBJ2-5, is DAGVTQSPTHLIKTRGQQVTLRCSPISGHKSVSWYQQVLGQGPQFIFQYYEKEERGRGNFPDRFSARQFPNYSSELNVNALLLGDSALYLCASSASGGAFRQETQYFGPGTRLLVL.

With respect to this clonotype: One end of the junction fails to match germline, which may point to a read error. The chain couples TRBV20-1 to TRBJ2-3, with D maybe TRBD2 (6 bases). This CDR3 has 14 residues. CDR1 is DFQATT, CDR2 SNEGSKA, per germline (reference sequence). The CDR3 region is CSATYGTGTYTQYF. Written as DNA, the CDR3 is TGCAGTGCTACCTACGGGACTGGCACATATACGCAGTATTTT.

A remark on this clonotype: A clone one base away is much larger, so this may be a read error. This chain links TRBV12-3 or TRBV12-4 with TRBJ2-5, with TRBD2 as a possible D gene (6 bases). The CDR3 consists of 14 residues. V was trimmed by 3 bases and J by 4 bases, leaving 12 bases between them. The DNA for the CDR3 is TGTGCCAGCAGTTTTCCTAACGGGAGAGAGACCCAGTACTTC. This sequence encodes CASSFPNGRETQYF.

As for this clonotype: No conserved phenylalanine or tryptophan ends this CDR3, so it is likely a read error. The chain couples TRBV12-3 or TRBV12-4 to TRBJ1-4; unclear D gene. This CDR3 is built from 13 residues. Trimming shortened V by 7 bases and J by 7 bases, and 13 bases separated the two germline ends. The CDR3: CASTRSWGEKLFC. The CDR3, as DNA: TGTGCCAGCACCAGGAGCTGGGGTGAAAAACTGTTTTGT.

A single count supports this clonotype. The chain combines TRBV11-2 with TRBJ2-1; maybe TRBD1 (6 bases). The J call may be in error: the DNA end matches TRBJ2-7 better. The CDR3 sequence is 14 residues long. Germline loops: CDR1 SGHAT, CDR2 FQNNGV. CDR3 amino acids: CASSLVSRDNEQYF. As DNA, the CDR3 is TGTGCCAGCAGCTTAGTCTCCCGGGACAATGAGCAGTACTTC.

The chain joins TRBV6-1 to TRBJ1-1, with D hard to call. This CDR3 is 13 amino acids long. Trimming took 5 bases from V and 3 from J, leaving 10 bases between them. Per germline, CDR1 MNHNS and CDR2 SASEGT. CDR3 sequence (DNA): TGTGCCAGCAGTATTCAAAGGGACACTGAAGCTTTCTTT. This encodes CASSIQRDTEAFF.